The rows below give T cell receptor beta chains drawn from one sample of a study of shared clonotypes between healthy human individuals. Profiling relied on immunoSEQ multiplex PCR, and the TCRdb table lists in-frame clones only, not all of them. Here the sample spans about 2.1 million clones, just over 90% being singletons. The sample was naive CD8+ T cells from PBMCs. The receptors here all came from a man aged 18 to 35 in good health. Some clones in this sample may be carry-over from other donors' samples. CDR3s include the opening cysteine and the closing phenylalanine or tryptophan. D genes are given only for firm matches. Not every row has a clone size; where given, it reads once, few, many or a size class.

D: -
J: TRBJ2-7
size: -
V: TRBV27
DNA: TGTGCCAGCAGTACTGGGAGCCGAAGCTCCTACGAGCAGTACTTC
CDR3: CASSTGSRSSYEQYF

D: TRBD2
J: TRBJ2-1
size: -
V: TRBV25-1
DNA: TGTGCCAGCAGTGATCCCACTAGCGGAAACAATGAGCAGTTCTTC
CDR3: CASSDPTSGNNEQFF

D: -
J: TRBJ2-1
size: -
V: TRBV9
DNA: TGTGCCAGCAGCGTAGGGGGAAGCAGCTCCTACAATGAGCAGTTCTTC
CDR3: CASSVGGSSSYNEQFF

D: TRBD1
J: TRBJ1-3
size: -
V: TRBV27
DNA: TGTGCCAGCAGTTTATCCCCCGGGACAGGGGTAGGAAACACCATATATTTT
CDR3: CASSLSPGTGVGNTIYF

D: TRBD2
J: TRBJ2-7
size: -
V: TRBV27
DNA: TGTGCCACCCGGGGGCGGACTAGCGGATCCTACGAGCAGTACTTC
CDR3: CATRGRTSGSYEQYF

D: -
J: TRBJ2-1
size: -
V: TRBV27
DNA: TGTGCCAGCAGTGGCCGGTACAATGAGCAGTTCTTC
CDR3: CASSGRYNEQFF

D: -
J: TRBJ2-1
size: -
V: TRBV29-1
DNA: TGCAGCGGCGGGCGGGGCGGTTACAATGAGCAGTTCTTC
CDR3: CSGGRGGYNEQFF

D: -
J: TRBJ1-2
size: few
V: TRBV10-3
DNA: TGTGCCATCAGTGAGTCAGCATATGGCTACACCTTC
CDR3: CAISESAYGYTF

D: -
J: TRBJ2-6
size: -
V: TRBV25-1
DNA: TGTGCGGCAGGCCCCGTTACCAACGTCCTGACTTTC
CDR3: CAAGPVTNVLTF

D: -
J: TRBJ2-7
size: -
V: TRBV11-2
DNA: TGTGCCAGCAGCCTGGGGAACTACGAGCAGTACTTC
CDR3: CASSLGNYEQYF

D: TRBD1
J: TRBJ1-1
size: -
V: TRBV12-5
DNA: TGTGCTAGTGGTTCCCCCGGGACAGGGAACACTGAAGCTTTCTTT
CDR3: CASGSPGTGNTEAFF

D: -
J: TRBJ2-3
size: -
V: TRBV4-1
DNA: TGCGCCAGCAGCCAAGGAGTAATGAGCACAGATACGCAGTATTTT
CDR3: CASSQGVMSTDTQYF

D: -
J: TRBJ2-7
size: -
V: TRBV5-1
DNA: TGCGCCAGCAGCCCATTCTCCCGGACGGAGCGCTACGAGCAGTACTTC
CDR3: CASSPFSRTERYEQYF

D: -
J: TRBJ2-2
size: -
V: TRBV19
DNA: TGTGCCAGTATTTGGAGGGGAGAGCGTACCGGGGAGCTGTTTTTT
CDR3: CASIWRGERTGELFF

D: -
J: TRBJ2-7
size: -
V: TRBV7-9
DNA: TGTGCCAGCAGCTCCGGGACGGCTGAATACGAGCAGTACTTC
CDR3: CASSSGTAEYEQYF

D: -
J: TRBJ2-1
size: -
V: TRBV7-9
DNA: TGTGCCAGCAGCTTCGGGTGGATGAAGTTCTTC
CDR3: CASSFGWMKFF

D: TRBD1
J: TRBJ1-1
size: -
V: TRBV9
DNA: TGTGCCAGCAGCCCGCAGGGGGTCCAGAACACTGAAGCTTTCTTT
CDR3: CASSPQGVQNTEAFF

D: -
J: TRBJ1-1
size: -
V: TRBV19
DNA: TGTGCCAGCATAGACAAGGGTTCCTCACTTGAAGCTTTCTTT
CDR3: CASIDKGSSLEAFF

D: TRBD1
J: TRBJ2-7
size: -
V: TRBV27
DNA: TGTGCCAGCAGGAGGGACAGGGTAACCTACGAGCAGTACTTC
CDR3: CASRRDRVTYEQYF

D: -
J: TRBJ2-5
size: -
V: TRBV7-9
DNA: TGTGCCAGCAGCCCTCCGGGGGTATTCCAAGAGACCCAGTACTTC
CDR3: CASSPPGVFQETQYF

D: TRBD2
J: TRBJ2-5
size: -
V: TRBV10-3
DNA: TGTGCCATCGGTGATACTAGCGGAGCTCAAGAGACCCAGTACTTC
CDR3: CAIGDTSGAQETQYF

D: -
J: TRBJ2-5
size: -
V: TRBV10-3
DNA: TGTGCCATCAGGAAACTAGCTGGGGAGACCCAGTACTTC
CDR3: CAIRKLAGETQYF

D: TRBD1
J: TRBJ2-4
size: -
V: TRBV6-1
DNA: TGTGCCAGCAGTGCGGCCGACAGGGGGACAGCCAAAAACATTCAGTACTTC
CDR3: CASSAADRGTAKNIQYF

D: -
J: TRBJ1-1
size: -
V: TRBV19
DNA: TGTGCCAGTTCTCCCGGGGCCTGGCTTGGAACTTTCTTT
CDR3: CASSPGAWLGTFF

D: -
J: TRBJ2-7
size: -
V: TRBV7-8
DNA: TGTGCCAGCAGCTTAGGAATAGGAGATAGGGGCCGATCGAGCTCCTACGAGCAGTACTTC
CDR3: CASSLGIGDRGRSSSYEQYF

D: -
J: TRBJ1-2
size: -
V: TRBV5-1
DNA: TGCGCCAGCAGGGGGGGTATCCAGGATGGCTACACCTTC
CDR3: CASRGGIQDGYTF

D: TRBD2
J: TRBJ2-7
size: -
V: TRBV4-3
DNA: TGCGCCAGCAGCCAAGTCGCGGGAGACTACGAGCAGTACTTC
CDR3: CASSQVAGDYEQYF

D: -
J: TRBJ2-5
size: -
V: TRBV27
DNA: TGTGCCAGCAGTTTATCGGGAGTTGCAGAGACCCAGTACTTC
CDR3: CASSLSGVAETQYF

D: -
J: TRBJ1-1
size: -
V: TRBV5-4
DNA: TGTGCCAGCAGCACGGGGAGCGTCACTGAAGCTTTCTTT
CDR3: CASSTGSVTEAFF

D: TRBD2
J: TRBJ2-7
size: -
V: TRBV27
DNA: TGTGCCAGCAGTTCCACGGGGACTAGCGGGAGGGTCGACGAGCAGTACTTC
CDR3: CASSSTGTSGRVDEQYF

D: -
J: TRBJ1-1
size: -
V: TRBV4-3
DNA: TGCGCCAGCACCCGGATTTTTGGTAGATCGGAAGGCGACACTGAAGCTTTCTTT
CDR3: CASTRIFGRSEGDTEAFF

D: -
J: TRBJ2-7
size: -
V: TRBV10-2
DNA: TGCGCCAGCAGTCCGAGGGGACCCTACGAGCAGTACTTC
CDR3: CASSPRGPYEQYF

D: TRBD1
J: TRBJ2-7
size: -
V: TRBV2
DNA: TGTGCCAGCAGAAAAAACCGGGACAGCTTCTACGAGCAGTACTTC
CDR3: CASRKNRDSFYEQYF

D: -
J: TRBJ2-1
size: -
V: TRBV5-6
DNA: TGTGCCAGCAGCTTGAACAGGGCGAGGGTAGGTGAGCAGTTCTTC
CDR3: CASSLNRARVGEQFF

D: -
J: TRBJ1-1
size: -
V: TRBV6-5
DNA: TGTGCCAGCAAGTTACCGGGGGGTGAAGCTTTCTTT
CDR3: CASKLPGGEAFF

D: -
J: TRBJ1-1
size: -
V: TRBV9
DNA: TGTGCCAGCAGCGCAACAGGGATGGAAACTGAAGCTTTCTTT
CDR3: CASSATGMETEAFF

D: -
J: TRBJ1-5
size: once
V: TRBV27
DNA: TGTGCCAGCAGTTTTGCAGCATATAGCAATCAGCCCCAGCATTTT
CDR3: CASSFAAYSNQPQHF

D: TRBD1
J: TRBJ1-2
size: -
V: TRBV11-2
DNA: TGTGCCAGCAGCTTTGGACAGGGGATCTATGGCTACACCTTC
CDR3: CASSFGQGIYGYTF

D: -
J: TRBJ2-7
size: -
V: TRBV6-6
DNA: TGTGCCAGCAGTTACTCGACTTACGAGCAGTACTTC
CDR3: CASSYSTYEQYF

D: -
J: TRBJ2-7
size: -
V: TRBV28
DNA: TGTGCCAGCAATACCGGGACTCCTACCTACGAGCAGTACTTC
CDR3: CASNTGTPTYEQYF

D: TRBD2
J: TRBJ2-1
size: few
V: TRBV19
DNA: TGTGCCAGTAGCCCAAGGGAGGGCGACAACCTTGGGGAGCAGTTCTTC
CDR3: CASSPREGDNLGEQFF

D: -
J: TRBJ2-7
size: -
V: TRBV7-9
DNA: TGTGCCAGCAGCTCCCGGGACCTTTCCTACGAGCAGTACTTC
CDR3: CASSSRDLSYEQYF

D: TRBD1
J: TRBJ2-2
size: -
V: TRBV7-9
DNA: TGTGCCAGCAGCGATGGACAGGGCTCCACCGGGGAGCTGTTTTTT
CDR3: CASSDGQGSTGELFF

D: -
J: TRBJ1-5
size: -
V: TRBV28
DNA: TGTGCCAGCACTTATCAGGTGGGGGGCTGGCAGCCCCAGCATTTT
CDR3: CASTYQVGGWQPQHF

D: -
J: TRBJ1-1
size: once
V: TRBV29-1
DNA: TGCAGCGGTATGGGGGGCACTGAAGCTTTCTTT
CDR3: CSGMGGTEAFF

D: -
J: TRBJ2-5
size: -
V: TRBV14
DNA: TGTGCCAGCAGCCACAGCTACCAAGAGACCCAGTACTTC
CDR3: CASSHSYQETQYF

D: -
J: TRBJ2-7
size: once
V: TRBV7-9
DNA: TGTGCCAGCAGCTTAGCGCTCAGGGGTACCTACGAGCAGTACTTC
CDR3: CASSLALRGTYEQYF